One sample yielded the 13 T cell receptor beta chains listed below, sequenced in a study of regulatory T cells in long-lasting Graves disease. Library construction for TCR beta used iRepertoire HTBI primers and Arm-PCR of CDR3 regions. Each CDR3 protein gets one entry after TCRdb re-called the multiplex PCR reads with MiXCR. The data contain about 660,000 distinct CDR3 sequences, about 30% of them singletons. Noted time point: persistent/refractory GD, antithyroid drugs over 5 years with positive TRAb. Extracted RNA from PBMCs served as the source of the TCR library. The specimen comprised peripheral blood mononuclear cells (PBMCs), sampled when the disease was refractory, from a patient treated with antithyroid drugs. The receptors originated from a female donor with Graves disease.

This clonotype came up a few times. This chain uses TRBV6-1 with TRBJ1-2; TRBD1 is a possible D gene (6 bases). Germline-derived CDR1 and CDR2 are MNHNS and SASEGT. The CDR3 sequence is 15 residues long. V dropped 5 bases and J dropped 7 bases, with 20 bases sitting between them. The CDR3, as DNA: TGTGCCAGCAGTATAACGCGGGGACATATTTCTGGCTACACCTTC. Amino acid sequence: CASSITRGHISGYTF.

The table lists this clonotype with a few counts. This rearrangement joins TRBV9 to TRBJ1-4; 7 bases align to TRBD1. The CDR3 spans 14 residues. Germline trimming cut 3 bases from V and 10 bases from J; bases unmatched to any gene: 9. Germline lookup yields CDR1 SGDLS and CDR2 YYNGEE. The chain's CDR3 is CASSDFDREGKLFF. The CDR3 coding sequence is TGTGCCAGCAGCGACTTCGACAGGGAGGGAAAACTGTTTTTT.

This clonotype was picked up many times. The gene calls are TRBV29-1 and TRBJ2-5; no clear D gene. Germline CDR1 is SQVTM and CDR2 is ANQGSEA. This CDR3 contains 16 residues. The ends were cut back, 3 bases at V and 3 bases at J, with 20 bases in the middle. In DNA form, the CDR3 reads TGCAGCGTTGACCTTTCCCCCTTCCCCGAAGAAGAGACCCAGTACTTC. Its translation: CSVDLSPFPEEETQYF.

The table lists this clonotype with many counts. The chain links TRBV9 to TRBJ1-2; D ambiguous. This CDR3 is 12 amino acids long. Trimming pared 0 bases from V and 6 bases from J, leaving 6 bases between. Looked up from germline, CDR1 is SGDLS and CDR2 is YYNGEE. The CDR3 nucleotides read TGTGCCAGCAGCGTAGTGAAGGATGGCTACACCTTC. Its protein is CASSVVKDGYTF.

This clonotype has only a few counts. The chain employs TRBV9 and TRBJ2-7; TRBD1 matches at 7 bases. Germline values: CDR1 SGDLS, CDR2 YYNGEE. J gave up 3 bases and V 4 bases, and 10 bases lay outside the gene matches. CDR3 length equals 15 residues. CDR3 nucleotides: TGTGCCAGCAGCCTCCGGACAGGACTCGACTACGAGCAGTACTTC. This sequence encodes CASSLRTGLDYEQYF.

The chain recombines TRBV7-6 with TRBJ2-5; 9 nucleotides agree with TRBD2. CDR3 size: 14 residues. CDR1 is SGHVS and CDR2 is FNYEAQ in the germline V gene. Germline trimming cut 7 bases from V and 6 bases from J; bases unmatched to any gene: 9. CDR3: CASIVGSGSKTQYF. CDR3 coding DNA: TGTGCCAGCATCGTCGGTAGCGGGAGTAAGACCCAGTACTTC.

The V call is TRBV28, the J call TRBJ1-5; perhaps TRBD1 as D (6 bases). Trimming cost V 6 bases and J 10 bases, with 25 bases left between them. This CDR3 has 16 residues. Germline CDR1 is MDHEN and CDR2 is SYDVKM. CDR3 amino acids: CASSLGGGGLSHPQHF. CDR3 DNA sequence: TGTGCCAGCAGCCTCGGAGGGGGGGGGCTAAGTCACCCCCAGCATTTT.

The rearrangement links TRBV6-5 to TRBJ1-1; TRBD1 is a possible D gene (5 bases). CDR1 and CDR2 (germline): MNHEY, SVGAGI. Trimming cost V 2 bases and J 6 bases, with 13 bases left between them. This CDR3 has 14 residues. The CDR3 reads CASSYARARPEAFF. In nucleotides, the CDR3 is TGTGCCAGCAGTTACGCCAGGGCACGTCCTGAAGCTTTCTTT.

The CDR3 DNA reads as TGTGCCAGTAGTATCCGGGCCACAAGAGGCTACACCTTC. Amino acid sequence: CASSIRATRGYTF. The rearrangement uses TRBV19 and TRBJ1-2; D unresolved. Germline CDR1 and CDR2: LNHDA and SQIVND (reference sequence). This CDR3 has 13 residues. Trimming cost V 3 bases and J 8 bases, with 13 bases left between them.

The rearrangement links TRBV7-9 to TRBJ1-2; 11 bases map to TRBD1. This CDR3 contains 15 residues. The germline gives CDR1 SEHNR, CDR2 FQNEAQ (reference sequence). The V segment lost 5 bases and the J segment 6 bases; nucleotides outside the gene matches: 8. The CDR3 sequence is CASSTWDRGDNGYTF. The CDR3 bases are TGTGCCAGCAGCACCTGGGACAGGGGGGACAATGGCTACACCTTC.

This chain links TRBV11-2 with TRBJ2-3; tentatively, D is TRBD2 (6 bases). Germline CDR1 is SGHAT and CDR2 is FQNNGV. The CDR3 totals 15 residues. The V and J ends lost 0 bases and 6 bases respectively, with 13 bases between them. CDR3 nucleotides: TGTGCCAGCAGCTTAGATCGAGGAGGGTCCGATACGCAGTATTTT. Residues: CASSLDRGGSDTQYF.

The CDR3 sequence is CASSRRTTWETQYF. For the CDR3, the DNA is TGTGCCAGCAGCCGACGGACGACGTGGGAGACCCAGTACTTC. The V and J genes are TRBV27 and TRBJ2-5; D is unresolved. Germline CDR1 MNHEY, CDR2 SMNVEV (reference sequence). The CDR3 extends over 14 amino acids. V lost 6 bases and J 5 bases, leaving 16 bases between the germline ends.

This clonotype showed up just a few times. The junction departs from the called germline gene at one end, perhaps through a read error. The chain has TRBV3-1 and TRBJ1-4, with TRBD1 identical over 7 bases. The germline CDR1 and CDR2 sequences are LGHDT and YNNKEL (reference sequence). This CDR3 contains 16 residues. The DNA of the CDR3 is TGTGTCAGCAGCCAGGCCCCCCCTGACAGGGCTGAAAAACTGTTTTTT. Its protein is CVSSQAPPDRAEKLFF.